The 26 T cell receptor beta chains presented below share a single source sample, sequenced in a study of blood T cells in healthy people across ages. Primed by a sample-barcoded 5' primer and a J-beta primer mix, a second PCR proceeded for roughly 6 to 12 cycles. TCRdb fed the 5' RACE reads into MiXCR, producing one record per CDR3 protein. Counted here are about 730,000 distinct CDR3 sequences, 40% to 45% occurring once; the ten biggest clones make up 20% to 25%. The sequenced material came from blood. The receptors originated from a woman between 55 and 75 years old in good health.

This chain joins TRBV12-3 or TRBV12-4 and TRBJ2-1; 11 nucleotides match TRBD2. The J call may be faulty, since TRBJ2-7 better matches the DNA end. The CDR3 contains 15 residues. CDR3 bases: TGTGCCAGCAGTGGTAGCGGGAGGGCCAACAATGAGCAGTACTTC. Residues: CASSGSGRANNEQYF.

This clonotype was seen more than once but under ten times. The CDR3 here is CASSLSAGGPYNEQFF. Here the CDR3 DNA reads TGTGCCAGCAGCTTATCAGCGGGGGGGCCCTACAATGAGCAGTTCTTC. V gene TRBV11-1 combines with J gene TRBJ2-1; the match to TRBD2 covers 10 bases. The CDR3 contains 16 residues. V shed 2 bases, J shed 2 bases, and the junction held 3 bases outside the gene matches. Looked up from germline, CDR1 is SGHAT and CDR2 is FQDESV (reference sequence). Complete variable domain (other parts from reference TRBV11-1 and TRBJ2-1): EAEVAQSPRYKITEKSQAVAFWCDPISGHATLYWYRQILGQGPELLVQFQDESVVDDSQLPKDRFSAERLKGVDSTLKIQPAELGDSAMYLCASSLSAGGPYNEQFFGPGTRLTVL.

The chain combines TRBV24-1 with TRBJ2-3, with TRBD2 identical over 7 bases. The CDR3 covers 13 residues. Germline V CDR1 and CDR2: KGHDR, SFDVKD. V shed 8 bases, J shed 5 bases, and the junction held 6 bases outside the gene matches. The CDR3 protein is CATMSASGDTQYF. CDR3 sequence (DNA): TGTGCCACCATGTCGGCTAGCGGAGATACGCAGTATTTT.

This sequence joins TRBV3-1 and TRBJ1-5, with D uncertain. Germline CDR1 is LGHDT and CDR2 is YNNKEL (reference sequence). Trimming stripped 4 bases from V and 1 base from J, with 14 bases between. CDR3 size: 16 residues. In nucleotides, the CDR3 is TGTGCCAGCAGCCTCGTTGGCGGGGAAAGCAATCAGCCCCAGCATTTT. Amino acid sequence: CASSLVGGESNQPQHF.

The chain joins TRBV28 to TRBJ2-7, with D possibly TRBD2 on 6 matching bases. V dropped 4 bases and J dropped 6 bases, with 19 bases sitting between them. The CDR3 sequence is 15 residues long. Per the germline V gene, CDR1 is MDHEN and CDR2 is SYDVKM. CDR3 coding DNA: TGTGCCAGCAGTTCCTCGGAGGGGTGGGGCACCGAGCAGTACTTC. It yields the protein CASSSSEGWGTEQYF.

This clonotype was recorded a few times. The genes are TRBV4-2 and TRBJ2-3; D possibly matches TRBD1 or TRBD2 (5 bases each). This CDR3 is built from 15 residues. V lost 3 bases, J lost 1 base, and 11 bases lay in between. The germline V gene encodes CDR1 LGHNA and CDR2 YNFKEQ. The CDR3 region is CASSQEWDGTDTQYF. Here the CDR3 DNA reads TGTGCCAGCAGCCAGGAGTGGGACGGCACAGATACGCAGTATTTT.

CDR3 in amino acids: CGAAGQLETQFF. CDR3 nucleotide sequence: TGCGGCGCAGCGGGACAGTTAGAGACCCAGTTCTTC. The rearrangement joins TRBV29-1 to TRBJ2-1; D could derive from TRBD1 or TRBD2 (7 bases each). This CDR3 region has 12 residues. The V gene's germline CDR1 is SQVTM and CDR2 ANQGSEA.

The V call is TRBV2, the J call TRBJ1-2; 8 positions agree with TRBD1. This CDR3 region has 14 residues. Germline lookup yields CDR1 SNHLY and CDR2 FYNNEI. V trimming: 5 bases; J trimming: 7 bases; junction bases outside the gene matches: 9. For the CDR3, the DNA is TGTGCCAGCAGTTCAGGGGGCCTTGTCGGTGGCTACACCTTC. Translated: CASSSGGLVGGYTF.

The V call is TRBV7-9, the J call TRBJ2-1; maybe TRBD2 (5 bases). The CDR3 totals 16 residues. Germline V gene sequence: CDR1 SEHNR, CDR2 FQNEAQ (reference sequence). The V end lost 3 bases, the J end lost 0 bases, and 12 bases lay between the germline ends. In nucleotides, the CDR3 is TGTGCCAGCAGCTTTAGAAGGAGGAGCTCCTACAATGAGCAGTTCTTC. This gives the protein CASSFRRRSSYNEQFF.

This clonotype has only a few counts. A read error is possible here, since a much larger clone lies one base away. The chain uses TRBV5-5 and TRBJ2-5; 10 bases line up with TRBD2. The V and J ends lost 4 bases and 11 bases, in that order; junction bases with no gene match: 14. This CDR3 is 15 amino acids long. Germline V gene data show CDR1 as SGHKS and CDR2 as YYEKEE (reference sequence). The CDR3 here is CASSRSGGSYNEQYF. Written as DNA, the CDR3 is TGTGCCAGCAGCCGTAGCGGGGGGTCCTACAATGAGCAGTACTTC.

This chain joins TRBV9 and TRBJ2-3; tentatively, D is TRBD1 (6 bases). This CDR3 has 15 residues. Per the germline V gene, CDR1 is SGDLS and CDR2 is YYNGEE. V was cut by 0 bases and J by 0 bases, with 8 bases left in between. In DNA, the CDR3 is TGTGCCAGCAGCGTAGACAGGGTGAGCACAGATACGCAGTATTTT. It is translated as CASSVDRVSTDTQYF.

The V call is TRBV6-2 or TRBV6-3, the J call TRBJ2-7; the match to TRBD2 covers 7 bases. Per the germline V gene, CDR1 is MNHEY and CDR2 is SVGEGT. After removal of 2 bases from V and 2 bases from J, the junction contained 3 bases not matched to a gene. This CDR3 has 14 amino acids. CDR3 protein: CASSYAAGAYEQYF. CDR3 nucleotides: TGTGCCAGCAGTTACGCCGCGGGGGCCTACGAGCAGTACTTC.

This clonotype came up a few times. The rearrangement uses TRBV6-2 or TRBV6-3 and TRBJ1-1, with D perhaps matching TRBD1 (5 bases). The CDR3 is 15 amino acids. Germline CDR1 reads MNHEY; CDR2 reads SVGEGT. V lost 0 bases to trimming and J lost 1 base, with 9 bases between them. The CDR3 sequence is CASSYSAGSNTEAFF. The CDR3 DNA is TGTGCCAGCAGTTACTCGGCAGGGTCGAACACTGAAGCTTTCTTT.

This clonotype turned up a few times. This chain uses TRBV6-1 with TRBJ2-1; the match to TRBD2 covers 8 bases. V shed 5 bases and J 0 bases; nucleotides not matched to a gene: 6. This CDR3 region has 16 residues. Germline CDR1 reads MNHNS; CDR2 reads SASEGT. The CDR3 region is CASSQTGTSSYNEQFF. In DNA, the CDR3 is TGTGCCAGCAGTCAAACCGGGACTAGCTCCTACAATGAGCAGTTCTTC.

This clonotype was seen only once. The chain joins TRBV20-1 to TRBJ2-5; D is perhaps TRBD2 (5 bases). Germline V gene data show CDR1 as DFQATT and CDR2 as SNEGSKA (reference sequence). The CDR3 runs to 13 residues. Deletions cut 8 bases from V and 5 bases from J, with 18 bases between. CDR3 in DNA: TGCAGTTTCCCGGACTGGGTCGGGGAGACCCAGTACTTC. Its protein is CSFPDWVGETQYF.

Turning to this clonotype: A much larger clone sits a single nucleotide away, making a read error possible. V is TRBV6-2 or TRBV6-3 and J is TRBJ2-5; 11 nucleotides align to TRBD2. V was clipped by 11 bases and J by 2 bases; unmatched bases: 4. Germline values: CDR1 MNHEY, CDR2 SVGEGT. The CDR3 loop spans 13 amino acids. CDR3 amino acids: CACRLAGQETQYF. The DNA of the CDR3 is TGTGCCTGCCGACTAGCGGGACAAGAGACCCAGTACTTC.

This clonotype was counted at least ten times. The gene calls are TRBV5-1 and TRBJ2-1; D might be TRBD1 or TRBD2, each matching 5 bases. With 0 bases removed from V and 4 bases from J, the gap between germline ends came to 14 bases. Germline V gives CDR1 SGHRS, CDR2 YFSETQ. CDR3 size: 16 residues. The CDR3 bases are TGCGCCAGCAGCTTGGATGCCTGGGGACCGTACAATGAGCAGTTCTTC. Translated, it gives CASSLDAWGPYNEQFF.

Concerning this clonotype itself: This sequence may be a read error, since a much larger clone differs from it by one base. The V call is TRBV7-2, the J call TRBJ2-1; TRBD2 is a possible D gene (6 bases). This CDR3 is built from 15 residues. CDR1 and CDR2 from the germline V gene are SGHTA and FQGNSA. The V and J ends lost 3 bases and 2 bases respectively, with 11 bases between them. For the CDR3, the DNA is TGTGCCAGCAGCTTCGCCGGGACTGCCTACAATGAGCAGTTCTTC. Protein product: CASSFAGTAYNEQFF.

The J gene is TRBJ2-5, the V gene TRBV7-6, with TRBD2 matching 9 bases. The length of the CDR3 is 14 residues. Germline values: CDR1 SGHVS, CDR2 FNYEAQ. J was trimmed by 5 bases and V by 1 base; bases with no gene match: 2. The CDR3 sequence is CASSLGTSVETQYF. In nucleotides, the CDR3 is TGTGCCAGCAGCTTAGGGACTAGCGTGGAGACCCAGTACTTC.

This clonotype showed up just a few times. The gene calls are TRBV6-2 or TRBV6-3 and TRBJ1-1, with TRBD1 as a possible D gene (6 bases). CDR1 MNHEY and CDR2 SVGEGT come from the germline V gene. Deletions cut 6 bases from V and 1 base from J, with 9 bases between. The length of the CDR3 is 13 residues. The CDR3 region is CASRARGNTEAFF. Written as DNA, the CDR3 is TGTGCCAGCAGGGCCAGGGGGAACACTGAAGCTTTCTTT.

The CDR3 here is CASSLNAGKETQYF. The CDR3 coding sequence is TGTGCCAGCAGTTTAAATGCGGGGAAAGAGACCCAGTACTTC. The chain carries TRBV12-3 or TRBV12-4 and TRBJ2-5; possible D gene TRBD2, 6 bases. The V and J ends lost 2 bases and 3 bases respectively, with 10 bases between them. The CDR3 runs 14 residues.

In DNA, the CDR3 is TGTGCCTGGAGTGCCCCCGAGGAGGGGGGCTATGGCTACACCTTC. It translates to CAWSAPEEGGYGYTF. The rearrangement uses TRBV30 and TRBJ1-2; weak D call: TRBD1 (6 bases). Trimming shortened V by 1 base and J by 4 bases, and 16 bases separated the two germline ends. CDR1 is GTSNPN, CDR2 SVGIG, per germline (reference sequence). The CDR3 is 15 residues long.

This clonotype was counted many times. The rearrangement uses TRBV12-3 or TRBV12-4 and TRBJ2-1; 11 bases map to TRBD2. J lost 5 bases, V lost 7 bases, and 4 bases had no gene match. This CDR3 comprises 14 residues. The CDR3 reads CASTQTSGDNEQFF. For the CDR3, the DNA is TGTGCCAGCACCCAGACTAGCGGGGACAATGAGCAGTTCTTC.

This chain joins TRBV3-1 and TRBJ2-7; no firm D call. This CDR3 has 15 residues. Trimming cost V 0 bases and J 1 base, with 10 bases left between them. CDR1 and CDR2 from the germline V gene are LGHDT and YNNKEL (reference sequence). The CDR3 nucleotides read TGTGCCAGCAGCCAAGATCGCGTGGGATCCTACGAGCAGTACTTC. This codes for CASSQDRVGSYEQYF.

The rearrangement uses TRBV2 and TRBJ2-1; 9 positions agree with TRBD2. J lost 7 bases, V lost 9 bases, and 10 bases had no gene match. The germline V gene encodes CDR1 SNHLY and CDR2 FYNNEI. The CDR3 is 14 amino acids. The CDR3 spells CASVAGEGRNEQFF. The CDR3 DNA reads TGTGCCAGTGTAGCGGGAGAGGGTAGGAATGAGCAGTTCTTC.

This chain uses TRBV7-3 with TRBJ2-4; D is perhaps TRBD2 (5 bases). Trimming took 0 bases from V and 15 from J, leaving 21 bases between them. Germline CDR1 SGHTA, CDR2 FQGTGA. The CDR3 spans 15 residues. CDR3 nucleotides: TGTGCCAGCAGCTTAACGGTATCGCGGGTTTACGAGCGGTACTTC. It codes for CASSLTVSRVYERYF.